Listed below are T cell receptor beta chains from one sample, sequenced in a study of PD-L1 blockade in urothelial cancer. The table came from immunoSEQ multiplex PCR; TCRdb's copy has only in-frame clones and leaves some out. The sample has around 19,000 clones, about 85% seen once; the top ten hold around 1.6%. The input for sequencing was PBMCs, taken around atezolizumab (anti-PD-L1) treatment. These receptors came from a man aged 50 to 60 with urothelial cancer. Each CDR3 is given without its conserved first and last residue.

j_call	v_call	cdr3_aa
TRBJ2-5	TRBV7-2	ASSRDRSGETQY
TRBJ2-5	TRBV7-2	ASSSGHYGETQY
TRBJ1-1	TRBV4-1	ASSPGQGYEAF
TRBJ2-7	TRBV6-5	ASRDTGTGSYEQY
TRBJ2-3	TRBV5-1	ASSPELASGSTDTQY
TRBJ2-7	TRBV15	ATSNRSSYEQY
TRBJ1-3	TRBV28	ASSYRGTGNTIY
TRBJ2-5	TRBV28	ASSLRRSQETQY
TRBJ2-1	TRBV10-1	ASSADLAGGGEQF
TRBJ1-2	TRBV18	ASSPTGTVGNYGYT
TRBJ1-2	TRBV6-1	ATSSGERYGYT
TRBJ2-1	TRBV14	ASSQDKPGWDEQF
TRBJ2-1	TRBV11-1	ASSLGDYKQF
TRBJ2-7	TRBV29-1	SVGSLGSAYEQY
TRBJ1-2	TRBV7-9	ASSLVSGLLWWT
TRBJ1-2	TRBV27	ASSLSPREWGYT
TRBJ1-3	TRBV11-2	ASSPNLGTGDGNTIY
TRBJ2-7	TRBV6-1	ASRNSGRSNYEQY
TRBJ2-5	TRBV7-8	ASSLSPLAAQETQY
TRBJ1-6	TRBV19	ASKGQRGDGSPLH
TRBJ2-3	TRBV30	AWSTGGAIPADTQY
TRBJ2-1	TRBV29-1	SVDGGRLYNEQF
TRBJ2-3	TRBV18	ASSPRSGRTDTQY
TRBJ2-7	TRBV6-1	ASSGPAGQLSYEQY
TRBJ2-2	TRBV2	ASSRQGPTGELF
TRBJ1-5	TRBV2	ASRSRQGGQPQH
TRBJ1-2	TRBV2	ATHRPPYGYT
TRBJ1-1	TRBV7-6	ASSLSLNTEAF